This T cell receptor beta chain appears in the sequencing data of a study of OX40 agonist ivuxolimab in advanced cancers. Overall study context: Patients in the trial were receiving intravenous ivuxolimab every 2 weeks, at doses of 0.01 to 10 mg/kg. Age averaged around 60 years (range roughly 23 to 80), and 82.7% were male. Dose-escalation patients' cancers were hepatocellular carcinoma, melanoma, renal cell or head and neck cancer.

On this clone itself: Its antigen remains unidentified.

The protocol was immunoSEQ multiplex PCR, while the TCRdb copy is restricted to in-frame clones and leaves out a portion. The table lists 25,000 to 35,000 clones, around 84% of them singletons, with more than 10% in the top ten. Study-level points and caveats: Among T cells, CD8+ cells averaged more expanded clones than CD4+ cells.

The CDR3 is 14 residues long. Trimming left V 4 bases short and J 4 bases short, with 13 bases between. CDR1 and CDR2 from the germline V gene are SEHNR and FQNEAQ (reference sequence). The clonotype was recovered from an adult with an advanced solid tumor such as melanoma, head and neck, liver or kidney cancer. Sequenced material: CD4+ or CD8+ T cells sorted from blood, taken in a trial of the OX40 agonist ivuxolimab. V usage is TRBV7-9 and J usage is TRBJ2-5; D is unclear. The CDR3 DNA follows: TGTGCCAGCAGCTACCCGCGGATGGGAGAGACCCAGTACTTC. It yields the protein CASSYPRMGETQYF.